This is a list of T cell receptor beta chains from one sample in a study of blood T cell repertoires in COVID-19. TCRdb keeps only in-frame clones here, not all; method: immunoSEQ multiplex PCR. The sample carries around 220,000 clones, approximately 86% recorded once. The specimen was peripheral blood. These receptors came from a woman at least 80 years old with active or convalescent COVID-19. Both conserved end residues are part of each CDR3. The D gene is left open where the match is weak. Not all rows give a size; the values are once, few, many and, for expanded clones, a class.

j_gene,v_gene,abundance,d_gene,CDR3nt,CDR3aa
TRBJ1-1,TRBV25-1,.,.,TGTGCCAGCTACGGGAGAAAAAACACTGAAGCTTTCTTT,CASYGRKNTEAFF
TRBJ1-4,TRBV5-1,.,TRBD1,TGCGCCAGCAGCTTTACGCAGGGGGCTAATGAAAAACTGTTTTTT,CASSFTQGANEKLFF
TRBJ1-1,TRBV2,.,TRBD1,TGTGCCAGCAGTCTGGGACAGACGTACACTGAAGCTTTCTTT,CASSLGQTYTEAFF
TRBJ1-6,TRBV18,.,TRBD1,TGTGCCAGCTCACTGAGACAGGGGGCCCTGGCACCCCTCCACTTT,CASSLRQGALAPLHF
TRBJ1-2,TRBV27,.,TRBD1,TGTGCCAGCAGTGCCGACAGGGGGCGCGGCTATGGCTACACCTTC,CASSADRGRGYGYTF
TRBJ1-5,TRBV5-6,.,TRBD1,TGTGCCAGCAGCTGGGGACAGGTTGGTCAGCCCCAGCATTTT,CASSWGQVGQPQHF
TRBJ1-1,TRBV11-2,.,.,TGTGCCAGCAGCTTATTCCGGGGATCGGGCACTGAAGCTTTCTTT,CASSLFRGSGTEAFF
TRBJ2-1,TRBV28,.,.,TGTGCCAGTACGGTGGGGCGGGACTACAATGAGCAGTTCTTC,CASTVGRDYNEQFF
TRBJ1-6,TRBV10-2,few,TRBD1,TGCGCCAGCAGTGAAAATCCGGGACAGTCTTCACCCCTCCACTTT,CASSENPGQSSPLHF
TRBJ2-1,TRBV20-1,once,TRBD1,TGCAGTGCAAAGACAGGGAATGAGCAGTTCTTC,CSAKTGNEQFF
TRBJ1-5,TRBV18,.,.,TGTGCCAGCTCACCCGTTACTGATCAGCCCCAGCATTTT,CASSPVTDQPQHF
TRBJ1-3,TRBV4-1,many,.,TGCGCCAGCAGCCAAGATAGTGACACCATATATTTT,CASSQDSDTIYF
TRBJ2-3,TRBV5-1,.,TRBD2,TGCGCCAGCAGCTTGGGACTAGCGGGGATAATCACAGATACGCAGTATTTT,CASSLGLAGIITDTQYF
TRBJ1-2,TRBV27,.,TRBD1,TGTGCCAGCAGTTCGGGACAGGGTATCTATGGCTACACCTTC,CASSSGQGIYGYTF
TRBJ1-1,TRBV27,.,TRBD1,TGTGCCAGCAGTAGGGGGACAGGGGGCGCGGGGACTGAAGCTTTCTTT,CASSRGTGGAGTEAFF
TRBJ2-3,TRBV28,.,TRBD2,TGTGCCAGCAGTTTCCAGCGGGGTTCGCGCACAGATACGCAGTATTTT,CASSFQRGSRTDTQYF
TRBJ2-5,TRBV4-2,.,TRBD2,TGTGCCAGCAGCCAAGGCGTCTCCCTAGCGGGAGGGGAGACCCAGTACTTC,CASSQGVSLAGGETQYF
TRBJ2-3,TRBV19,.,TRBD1,TGTGCCAGTAGCCCGGGACAGGGAAGAGGCACAGATACGCAGTATTTT,CASSPGQGRGTDTQYF
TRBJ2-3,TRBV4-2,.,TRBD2,TGTGCCAGCAGCCAAGATACCAGCGGGGGGGCCGGAGATACGCAGTATTTT,CASSQDTSGGAGDTQYF
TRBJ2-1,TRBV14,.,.,TGTGCCAGCAGCCAAGTCATAGGGGCGGATGAGCAGTTCTTC,CASSQVIGADEQFF
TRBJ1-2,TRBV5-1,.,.,TGCGCCAGCAGCGGAGGGACGGAGAACTATGGCTACACCTTC,CASSGGTENYGYTF
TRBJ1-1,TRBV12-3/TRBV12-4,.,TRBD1,TGTGCCAGCAGTTCTGGCGTGACAGGGAAAGCTTTCTTT,CASSSGVTGKAFF
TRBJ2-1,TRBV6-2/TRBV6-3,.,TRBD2,TGTGCCAGCAGTTACCACCTTGGGACTACCTACAATGAGCAGTTCTTC,CASSYHLGTTYNEQFF
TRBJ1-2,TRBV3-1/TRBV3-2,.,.,TGTGCCAGCAGCCGGGGGGAGGGCTACACCTTC,CASSRGEGYTF
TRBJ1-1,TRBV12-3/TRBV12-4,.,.,TGTGCCAGCACCCTCCAGATGAACACTGAAGCTTTCTTT,CASTLQMNTEAFF
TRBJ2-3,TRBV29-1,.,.,TGCAGCGTTGGACAGGGGAGGGCCACAGATACGCAGTATTTT,CSVGQGRATDTQYF
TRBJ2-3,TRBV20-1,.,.,TGCAGTGCTAGAACTTGGGATACGCAGTATTTT,CSARTWDTQYF
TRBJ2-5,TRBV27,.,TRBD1,TGTGCCAGCAGTTTATGGACAGGGGATCAAGAGACCCAGTACTTC,CASSLWTGDQETQYF
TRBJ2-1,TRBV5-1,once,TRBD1,TGCGCCAGCAGGCTCAGGTGGGACAGCCTCTACAATGAGCAGTTCTTC,CASRLRWDSLYNEQFF
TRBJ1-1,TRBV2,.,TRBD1,TGTGCCAGCACCGAACAGGGGAGGTACACTGAAGCTTTCTTT,CASTEQGRYTEAFF
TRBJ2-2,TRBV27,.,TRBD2,TGTGCCAGCAGTTTGGGGGGGGGCACCGGGGAGCTGTTTTTT,CASSLGGGTGELFF
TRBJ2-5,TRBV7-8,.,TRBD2,TGTGCCAGCAGCTTAGTAGGGACTAGTGAGAAGACCCAGTACTTC,CASSLVGTSEKTQYF
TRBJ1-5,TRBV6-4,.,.,TGTGCCAGCAGTGTAGGAGGCAATCAGCCCCAGCATTTT,CASSVGGNQPQHF
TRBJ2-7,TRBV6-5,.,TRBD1,TGTGCCAGCAGTTACTCCGGGACAGGGGGCTACGAGCAGTACTTC,CASSYSGTGGYEQYF
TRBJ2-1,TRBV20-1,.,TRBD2,TGCAGTGCTAGTATTCTAGCGGGTGACAATGAGCAGTTCTTC,CSASILAGDNEQFF
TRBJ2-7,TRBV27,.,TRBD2,TGTGCCAGCAGTTTGGGGCGGGGGGGATACGAGCAGTACTTC,CASSLGRGGYEQYF
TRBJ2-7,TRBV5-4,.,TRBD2,TGTGCCAGCAGTCTAGCGGGAGGGGCCTACGAGCAGTACTTC,CASSLAGGAYEQYF
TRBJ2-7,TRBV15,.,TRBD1,TGTGCCACCAGCCCTCGACAGGGGACGGCCTACGAGCAGTACTTC,CATSPRQGTAYEQYF
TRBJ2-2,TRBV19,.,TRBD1,TGTGCCAGTCTCCCCCCAGGGGGCAGTCCCGGGGAGCTGTTTTTT,CASLPPGGSPGELFF
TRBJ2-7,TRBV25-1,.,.,TGTGCCAGCAGTGTAGGGACTTACTACTCCTACGAGCAGTACTTC,CASSVGTYYSYEQYF
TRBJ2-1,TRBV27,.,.,TGTGCCAGCAGTTTAGCGGGACTCTACAATGAGCAGTTCTTC,CASSLAGLYNEQFF
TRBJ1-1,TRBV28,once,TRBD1,TGTGCCAGCAGTTTAGGTCCCGGGACAGCGAACACTGAAGCTTTCTTT,CASSLGPGTANTEAFF
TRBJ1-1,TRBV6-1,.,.,TGTGCCAGCAGTGATAGAGGGTATGAAGCTTTCTTT,CASSDRGYEAFF
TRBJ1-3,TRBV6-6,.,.,TGTGCCAGCAGTCTAGACAGTCCGCTTCGCTCTGGAAACACCATATATTTT,CASSLDSPLRSGNTIYF
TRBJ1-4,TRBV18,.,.,TGTGCCTCCTCGACAGTCTACAATAATGAAAAACTGTTTTTT,CASSTVYNNEKLFF
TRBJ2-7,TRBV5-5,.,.,TGTGCCAGCAGCGCCTATGACTACGAGCAGTACTTC,CASSAYDYEQYF
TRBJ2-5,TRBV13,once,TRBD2,TGTGCCAGCAGCTTTAGCAGCGGGAGATTGGGTGAGACCCAGTACTTC,CASSFSSGRLGETQYF
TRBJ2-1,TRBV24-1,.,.,TGTGCCACCAGTGGTGGCGAGGCCGACTCCTACAATGAGCAGTTCTTC,CATSGGEADSYNEQFF
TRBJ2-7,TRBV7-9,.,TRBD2,TGTGCCAGCAGCCCCTCTAGCGGGAGGGACGAGCAGTACTTC,CASSPSSGRDEQYF
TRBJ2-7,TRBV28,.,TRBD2,TGTGCCACGGGACTAGCGCACGAGCAGTACTTC,CATGLAHEQYF
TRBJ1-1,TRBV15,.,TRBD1,TGTGCCACCAGCAGGGACAGGATAGTGAACACTGAAGCTTTCTTT,CATSRDRIVNTEAFF
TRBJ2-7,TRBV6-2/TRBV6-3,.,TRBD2,TGTGCCAGCAGTTACTCCCAAGGACTAGCGGGATCTTACGAGCAGTACTTC,CASSYSQGLAGSYEQYF
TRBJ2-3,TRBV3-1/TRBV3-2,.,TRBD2,TGTGCCAGCGGCCGGGGGGGCTATGATACGCAGTATTTT,CASGRGGYDTQYF
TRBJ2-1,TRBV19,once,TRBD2,TGTGCCAGTAGTACAATAAGGGGACTAGCGGGAGGGGGATTATCCTACAATGAGCAGTTCTTC,CASSTIRGLAGGGLSYNEQFF
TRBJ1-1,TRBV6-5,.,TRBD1,TGTGCCAGCAGTCATTCCGGGACAGGGGAGTTGGCTTTCTTT,CASSHSGTGELAFF
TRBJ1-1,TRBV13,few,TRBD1,TGTGCCAGCAGCCGACAGGGGCGGAACACTGAAGCTTTCTTT,CASSRQGRNTEAFF
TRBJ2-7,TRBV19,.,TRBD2,TGTGCCAGTAGTCCTGCGACTAGCTTAGGCGAGCAGTACTTC,CASSPATSLGEQYF
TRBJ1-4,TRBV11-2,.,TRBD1,TGTGCCAGCAGCCAGGGGGTATCAGGGGTCGAAAAACTGTTTTTT,CASSQGVSGVEKLFF
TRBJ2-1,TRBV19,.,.,TGTGCCAGTAGTATAGGCGGGGATAACAATGAGCAGTTCTTC,CASSIGGDNNEQFF
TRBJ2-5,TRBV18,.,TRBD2,TGTGCCAGCTCACCCAATTACGGGGGGTCTCAAGAGACCCAGTACTTC,CASSPNYGGSQETQYF